This is a list of T cell receptor beta chains from one sample in a study of cytomegalovirus exposure and HLA in healthy donors. Data came from immunoSEQ multiplex PCR; TCRdb stores just in-frame clones and leaves some out. This listing includes 200,000 to 250,000 clones. The sequencing sample was made of PBMCs. These receptors were obtained from a girl aged 2-15 years in good health and CMV-seropositive. Each CDR3 is given with its conserved first and last residue. The D gene is left open where the match is weak.

j_call: TRBJ1-1
d_call: TRBD1
v_call: TRBV28
cdr3_nt: TGTGCCAGCAGCCCTCAGGGGGCAACTGAAGCTTTCTTT
cdr3_aa: CASSPQGATEAFF

j_call: TRBJ2-3
d_call: TRBD1
v_call: TRBV27
cdr3_nt: TGTGCCAGCAGTGCCCGGGACAGGCTCACAGATACGCAGTATTTT
cdr3_aa: CASSARDRLTDTQYF

j_call: TRBJ2-3
d_call: .
v_call: TRBV18
cdr3_nt: TGTGCCAGCTCACCGAGGACTAGCACAGATACGCAGTATTTT
cdr3_aa: CASSPRTSTDTQYF

j_call: TRBJ2-7
d_call: .
v_call: TRBV5-1
cdr3_nt: TGCGCCAGCAGCGGGGGGTATAGCTCCTACGAGCAGTACTTC
cdr3_aa: CASSGGYSSYEQYF

j_call: TRBJ2-7
d_call: TRBD1
v_call: TRBV2
cdr3_nt: TGTGCCAGCAGCCCCGACAGGGGGCACTACGAGCAGTACTTC
cdr3_aa: CASSPDRGHYEQYF

j_call: TRBJ1-1
d_call: .
v_call: TRBV15
cdr3_nt: TGTGCCACCAGCAGAGATGCGGACTACACTGAAGCTTTCTTT
cdr3_aa: CATSRDADYTEAFF

j_call: TRBJ2-2
d_call: .
v_call: TRBV7-9
cdr3_nt: TGTGCCAGCAGCTTAGTTCGCGGGCAGAACACCGGGGAGCTGTTTTTT
cdr3_aa: CASSLVRGQNTGELFF

j_call: TRBJ2-7
d_call: TRBD1
v_call: TRBV5-6
cdr3_nt: TGTGCCAGCAGCCCCGGGACAGGTGGCTCCTACGAGCAGTACTTC
cdr3_aa: CASSPGTGGSYEQYF

j_call: TRBJ2-1
d_call: .
v_call: TRBV5-8
cdr3_nt: TGTGCCAGTAATTTTCCCTCCTACAATGAGCAGTTCTTC
cdr3_aa: CASNFPSYNEQFF

j_call: TRBJ2-7
d_call: .
v_call: TRBV5-1
cdr3_nt: TGCGCCAGCAGCCCCCGGCTAGCGAGAACCTACGAGCAGTACTTC
cdr3_aa: CASSPRLARTYEQYF

j_call: TRBJ2-1
d_call: TRBD1
v_call: TRBV7-9
cdr3_nt: TGTGCCAGCAGCCAGGGACAGGGGGTATACAATGAGCAGTTCTTC
cdr3_aa: CASSQGQGVYNEQFF

j_call: TRBJ1-1
d_call: .
v_call: TRBV6-1
cdr3_nt: TGTGCCAGCAGAAAACAGAATCAGCTAACTGAAGCTTTCTTT
cdr3_aa: CASRKQNQLTEAFF

j_call: TRBJ2-5
d_call: TRBD1
v_call: TRBV7-9
cdr3_nt: TGTGCCAGCAGTCGAGACAGGGGGTTTGGCGAGACCCAGTACTTC
cdr3_aa: CASSRDRGFGETQYF

j_call: TRBJ1-2
d_call: .
v_call: TRBV5-6
cdr3_nt: TGTGCCAGCAGCTTGGCGGGGACTACTAACTATGGCTACACCTTC
cdr3_aa: CASSLAGTTNYGYTF

j_call: TRBJ1-2
d_call: TRBD1
v_call: TRBV19
cdr3_nt: TGTGCCAGTAGTATGGGACAGACGAATGGCTACACCTTC
cdr3_aa: CASSMGQTNGYTF

j_call: TRBJ2-1
d_call: TRBD2
v_call: TRBV5-4
cdr3_nt: TGTGCCAGCAGCCCGTCGGGACTAGCGGTTTCTGGATCAGTCTTC
cdr3_aa: CASSPSGLAVSGSVF

j_call: TRBJ1-2
d_call: TRBD1
v_call: TRBV29-1
cdr3_nt: TGCAGCGGACAGGGCTTAGGCGGCTACACCTTC
cdr3_aa: CSGQGLGGYTF

j_call: TRBJ1-1
d_call: TRBD1
v_call: TRBV18
cdr3_nt: TGTGCCAGCTCTAGGAGTCGGGTCGAAGGGGGCGTGAAGAACACTGAAGCTTTCTTT
cdr3_aa: CASSRSRVEGGVKNTEAFF

j_call: TRBJ2-7
d_call: TRBD1
v_call: TRBV13
cdr3_nt: TGTGCCAGCAGCGCCCGACAGGGGGTAACCTACGAGCAGTACTTC
cdr3_aa: CASSARQGVTYEQYF

j_call: TRBJ2-2
d_call: TRBD1
v_call: TRBV10-3
cdr3_nt: TGTGCCATCAGTGCCGGCAGGGGGTCGAACACCGGGGAGCTGTTTTTT
cdr3_aa: CAISAGRGSNTGELFF

j_call: TRBJ2-2
d_call: TRBD2
v_call: TRBV15
cdr3_nt: TGTGCCACCAGCGGTGGAACCGGGACTAGCGTAAACACCGGGGAGCTGTTTTTT
cdr3_aa: CATSGGTGTSVNTGELFF

j_call: TRBJ2-2
d_call: .
v_call: TRBV9
cdr3_nt: TGTGCCAGCAGCGCCTACGAGGGGGAGCTGTTTTTT
cdr3_aa: CASSAYEGELFF

j_call: TRBJ2-7
d_call: .
v_call: TRBV29-1
cdr3_nt: TGCAGCGTTCGCGGGATGAGCTCCTACGAGCAGTACTTC
cdr3_aa: CSVRGMSSYEQYF

j_call: TRBJ2-1
d_call: TRBD2
v_call: TRBV5-4
cdr3_nt: TGTGCCAGCAGCTTGGGGACTAGCGGGGACTACAATGAGCAGTTCTTC
cdr3_aa: CASSLGTSGDYNEQFF

j_call: TRBJ2-7
d_call: TRBD1
v_call: TRBV28
cdr3_nt: TGTGCCAGCAGTTTAGGGACAGTGGCCTACGAGCAGTACTTC
cdr3_aa: CASSLGTVAYEQYF

j_call: TRBJ2-7
d_call: TRBD2
v_call: TRBV19
cdr3_nt: TGTGCCACCGGGACTAGCGGGTCCTCCTCCTACGAGCAGTACTTC
cdr3_aa: CATGTSGSSSYEQYF

j_call: TRBJ2-7
d_call: .
v_call: TRBV7-6
cdr3_nt: TGTGCCAGCAGCTTAAAGGGGGAGCAGTACTTC
cdr3_aa: CASSLKGEQYF

j_call: TRBJ1-6
d_call: TRBD1
v_call: TRBV6-6
cdr3_nt: TGTGCCAGCAGAATCGCGGGACAGGGGAATTCACCCCTCCACTTT
cdr3_aa: CASRIAGQGNSPLHF

j_call: TRBJ2-1
d_call: TRBD2
v_call: TRBV10-2
cdr3_nt: TGCGCCAGCAGGAGGGGACTAGCTGGCAATGAGCAGTTCTTC
cdr3_aa: CASRRGLAGNEQFF

j_call: TRBJ1-1
d_call: .
v_call: TRBV27
cdr3_nt: TGTGCCAGCAGTCTAACTTATCAGGGTGGCACTGAAGCTTTCTTT
cdr3_aa: CASSLTYQGGTEAFF

j_call: TRBJ2-7
d_call: TRBD1
v_call: TRBV28
cdr3_nt: TGTGCCAGCAGAAGAATGACAGGGGGTTACTACGAGCAGTACTTC
cdr3_aa: CASRRMTGGYYEQYF

j_call: TRBJ1-1
d_call: .
v_call: TRBV28
cdr3_nt: TGTGCCAGCAGTTTACACAGCCAGAACACTGAAGCTTTCTTT
cdr3_aa: CASSLHSQNTEAFF

j_call: TRBJ1-1
d_call: TRBD1
v_call: TRBV7-9
cdr3_nt: TGTGCCAGCAGCCTGGCTACGGGGACAGCAACTGAAGCTTTCTTT
cdr3_aa: CASSLATGTATEAFF

j_call: TRBJ2-2
d_call: TRBD1
v_call: TRBV5-1
cdr3_nt: TGCGCCAGCAGCGAGGGGACAGGGGCCGACACCGGGGAGCTGTTTTTT
cdr3_aa: CASSEGTGADTGELFF

j_call: TRBJ2-3
d_call: TRBD2
v_call: TRBV5-1
cdr3_nt: TGCGCCAGCACACGAAGACTAGCGGGAGAGCTTCCAGATACGCAGTATTTT
cdr3_aa: CASTRRLAGELPDTQYF

j_call: TRBJ2-1
d_call: .
v_call: TRBV7-2
cdr3_nt: TGTGCCAGCAGCTCCCTTAACCTTCCCTCCCGGGAGCAGTTCTTC
cdr3_aa: CASSSLNLPSREQFF

j_call: TRBJ2-7
d_call: .
v_call: TRBV19
cdr3_nt: TGTGCCAGTAGTATATCGGGAATTTCGAACGAGCAGTACTTC
cdr3_aa: CASSISGISNEQYF

j_call: TRBJ2-1
d_call: TRBD1
v_call: TRBV9
cdr3_nt: TGTGCCAGCAGCGTAGAGGATGGGACAGGTTACAATGAGCAGTTCTTC
cdr3_aa: CASSVEDGTGYNEQFF

j_call: TRBJ1-2
d_call: .
v_call: TRBV6-5
cdr3_nt: TGTGCCAGCAAAGTCTCAGGGGAAAGGGGTGGCTACACCTTC
cdr3_aa: CASKVSGERGGYTF

j_call: TRBJ1-1
d_call: .
v_call: TRBV29-1
cdr3_nt: TGCAGCGCAAAATTAACAGTGAACACTGAAGCTTTCTTT
cdr3_aa: CSAKLTVNTEAFF

j_call: TRBJ2-2
d_call: .
v_call: TRBV6-1
cdr3_nt: TGTGCCAGCACCGCCGAGTTTACCGGGGAGCTGTTTTTT
cdr3_aa: CASTAEFTGELFF

j_call: TRBJ2-3
d_call: TRBD2
v_call: TRBV10-3
cdr3_nt: TGTGCCATCAAGACACTAGCGGGAGGTGGCACAGATACGCAGTATTTT
cdr3_aa: CAIKTLAGGGTDTQYF

j_call: TRBJ1-1
d_call: TRBD1
v_call: TRBV10-3
cdr3_nt: TGTGCCATCAGGAAGTCCGGGACAGAGAACACTGAAGCTTTCTTT
cdr3_aa: CAIRKSGTENTEAFF

j_call: TRBJ2-7
d_call: .
v_call: TRBV6-5
cdr3_nt: TGTGCCAGCAGTCTCACCCAGGGAACCTACGAGCAGTACTTC
cdr3_aa: CASSLTQGTYEQYF

j_call: TRBJ1-1
d_call: .
v_call: TRBV5-1
cdr3_nt: TGCGCCAGCAGCTTGAGTAGCACTGAAGCTTTCTTT
cdr3_aa: CASSLSSTEAFF

j_call: TRBJ2-5
d_call: .
v_call: TRBV11-1
cdr3_nt: TGTGCCAGCAGCTTAGAACAGGGACAAGAGACCCAGTACTTC
cdr3_aa: CASSLEQGQETQYF

j_call: TRBJ1-5
d_call: .
v_call: TRBV21-1
cdr3_nt: TGTGCCAGCATTCTACAGGGTAAAGGGACCCGTAGCAATCAGCCCCAGCATTTT
cdr3_aa: CASILQGKGTRSNQPQHF

j_call: TRBJ1-2
d_call: TRBD1
v_call: TRBV5-1
cdr3_nt: TGCGCCAGCAGCTTGTGGACAGGGGGCAACGGCTACACCTTC
cdr3_aa: CASSLWTGGNGYTF

j_call: TRBJ2-7
d_call: TRBD2
v_call: TRBV18
cdr3_nt: TGTGCCAGCTCACCCCGACTAGCGGGAGTAGGCGAGCAGTACTTC
cdr3_aa: CASSPRLAGVGEQYF

j_call: TRBJ2-3
d_call: .
v_call: TRBV5-4
cdr3_nt: TGTGCCAGCAGCTTCCCGGGCACAGATACGCAGTATTTT
cdr3_aa: CASSFPGTDTQYF

j_call: TRBJ2-4
d_call: TRBD2
v_call: TRBV5-1
cdr3_nt: TGCGCCAGCAGCTCTCCGGGACTAGCGAGCATTCAGTACTTC
cdr3_aa: CASSSPGLASIQYF

j_call: TRBJ2-5
d_call: .
v_call: TRBV11-2
cdr3_nt: TGTGCCAGCAGCTTAGGCGCACTAGCTTCCCAAGAGACCCAGTACTTC
cdr3_aa: CASSLGALASQETQYF